One and the same sample provided the 20 T cell receptor beta chains below, sequenced in a study of OX40 agonist ivuxolimab in advanced cancers. The assay was immunoSEQ multiplex PCR, and TCRdb's table has in-frame clones only and misses some. The table includes under 50,000 clones, about three quarters detected once. Sequencing was performed on CD4+ or CD8+ T cells sorted from blood, taken in a trial of the OX40 agonist ivuxolimab. The receptor source for this set is an adult with an advanced solid tumor such as melanoma, head and neck, liver or kidney cancer.

The chain uses TRBV19 and TRBJ1-3; perhaps TRBD1 as D (5 bases). V lost 5 bases and J 1 base, leaving 9 bases between the germline ends. There are 14 residues in the CDR3. Germline loops: CDR1 LNHDA, CDR2 SQIVND (reference sequence). The CDR3 DNA sequence: TGTGCCAGTAGTTTCAGGACATCTGGAAACACCATATATTTT. The encoded protein is CASSFRTSGNTIYF. The variable domain in full, with the rest retrieved from reference TRBV19 and TRBJ1-3, is DGGITQSPKYLFRKEGQNVTLSCEQNLNHDAMYWYRQDPGQGLRLIYYSQIVNDFQKGDIAEGYSVSREKKESFPLTVTSAQKNPTAFYLCASSFRTSGNTIYFGEGSWLTVV.

Written as DNA, the CDR3 is TGTGCCAGCAGCTTAGCCGGGGGAGCCGTAAACAATGAGCAGTTCTTC. Protein product: CASSLAGGAVNNEQFF. The V call is TRBV7-2, the J call TRBJ2-1; TRBD2 is a possible D gene (6 bases). The CDR3 contains 16 residues. The germline CDR1 and CDR2 sequences are SGHTA and FQGNSA. Trimming took off 0 bases at V and 5 bases at J, with 14 bases between the two ends.

The gene calls are TRBV5-1 and TRBJ2-7; 13 bases fit TRBD2. The germline V gene has CDR1 SGHRS and CDR2 YFSETQ. This CDR3 has 15 amino acids. V shed 4 bases and J 6 bases; nucleotides not matched to a gene: 7. The DNA of the CDR3 is TGCGCCAGCAGCCATGGACTAGCGGGAGAGGCCGAGCAGTACTTC. Protein: CASSHGLAGEAEQYF. Full variable domain (outside the CDR3, taken from reference TRBV5-1 and TRBJ2-7): KAGVTQTPRYLIKTRGQQVTLSCSPISGHRSVSWYQQTPGQGLQFLFEYFSETQRNKGNFPGRFSGRQFSNSRSEMNVSTLELGDSALYLCASSHGLAGEAEQYFGPGTRLTVT.

The chain couples TRBV7-2 to TRBJ2-3; no clear D. The CDR3 is made up of 13 amino acids. With 1 base removed from V and 4 bases from J, the gap between germline ends came to 6 bases. Germline values: CDR1 SGHTA, CDR2 FQGNSA. CDR3 nucleotides: TGTGCCAGCAGCTTAGTACGGGCAGATACGCAGTATTTT. Translation: CASSLVRADTQYF.

This sequence joins TRBV5-8 and TRBJ1-1; the match to TRBD1 covers 7 bases. Germline-derived CDR1 and CDR2 are SGHTS and YDEGEE. V lost 4 bases and J lost 4; bases outside the gene matches: 7. The CDR3 totals 14 residues. CDR3 protein: CASSLGQASTEAFF. The DNA for the CDR3 is TGTGCCAGCAGCCTAGGACAGGCAAGCACTGAAGCTTTCTTT.

This chain links TRBV2 with TRBJ2-5, with D unresolved. Trimming left V 6 bases short and J 0 bases short, with 11 bases between. The CDR3 length is 14 residues. Per the germline V gene, CDR1 is SNHLY and CDR2 is FYNNEI. CDR3 loop: CASSRTEYQETQYF. DNA of the CDR3: TGTGCCAGCAGCAGGACCGAGTACCAAGAGACCCAGTACTTC.

The chain combines TRBV13 with TRBJ2-2; D ambiguous. Germline loops: CDR1 PRHDT, CDR2 FYEKMQ (reference sequence). V was pared by 5 bases and J by 6 bases, with 13 bases between. This CDR3 comprises 14 residues. The CDR3: CASSRTRRSGELFF. CDR3 nucleotides: TGTGCCAGCAGCCGGACCAGGAGATCCGGGGAGCTGTTTTTT.

The chain employs TRBV7-2 and TRBJ1-2; TRBD1 agrees at 8 bases. V shed 3 bases and J 1 base; nucleotides not matched to a gene: 10. The CDR3 covers 17 residues. The V gene's germline CDR1 is SGHTA and CDR2 FQGNSA. Here the CDR3 reads CASSFDRGVSVNYGYTF. The CDR3 nucleotides read TGTGCCAGCAGCTTTGACAGGGGAGTATCGGTTAACTATGGCTACACCTTC.

The count of this clone is one. The chain combines TRBV5-1 with TRBJ1-3; 9 bases line up with TRBD1. The CDR3 has 14 residues. Germline CDR1 is SGHRS and CDR2 is YFSETQ. The junction had 3 bases not matched to a gene; V was cut back by 4 bases and J by 4 bases. The chain's CDR3 is CASSLGQGGNTIYF. The CDR3 DNA is TGCGCCAGCAGCCTCGGACAGGGGGGAAACACCATATATTTT.

The chain joins TRBV6-6 to TRBJ1-2; 7 bases are shared with TRBD1. Per germline, CDR1 MNHNY and CDR2 SVGAGI (reference sequence). V dropped 5 bases and J dropped 2; count of bases not matched to a gene: 8. The CDR3 is 15 amino acids. CDR3: CASSIRTGRNYGYTF. CDR3 nucleotides: TGTGCCAGCAGTATCAGGACAGGAAGGAACTATGGCTACACCTTC.

This chain uses TRBV21-1 with TRBJ2-1; TRBD2, the D gene given by the table, was not confirmed from the DNA. TRBV21-1 is shown as a pseudogene. The CDR3 is 13 residues long. The CDR3 protein is CASSTGHGGWQFF. In DNA form, the CDR3 reads TGTGCCAGCAGCACTGGCCATGGGGGGTGGCAGTTCTTC.

This clone was detected only a few times. The V call is TRBV7-2, the J call TRBJ2-7, with a tentative D call TRBD1 (7 bases). The CDR3 extends over 15 amino acids. V was clipped by 2 bases and J by 4 bases, with 15 bases between them. Germline-derived CDR1 and CDR2 are SGHTA and FQGNSA. Here the CDR3 DNA reads TGTGCCAGCAGCTTACTACCTCAGGGGGGTTACGAGCAGTACTTC. Amino acids: CASSLLPQGGYEQYF.

The gene calls are TRBV7-9 and TRBJ1-4; D gene ambiguous. Germline CDR1 reads SEHNR; CDR2 reads FQNEAQ (reference sequence). Trimming shortened V by 1 base and J by 8 bases, and 11 bases separated the two germline ends. CDR3 length: 14 amino acids. The CDR3 region has the DNA TGTGCCAGCAGCTTAGACGTGATAACCGAAAAACTGTTTTTT. It yields the protein CASSLDVITEKLFF.

The chain is built from TRBV11-2 and TRBJ1-1; no firm D call. The V end lost 4 bases, the J end lost 11 bases, and 23 bases lay between the germline ends. Germline CDR1 reads SGHAT; CDR2 reads FQNNGV. The CDR3 totals 15 residues. CDR3 loop: CASSSIYGPRDEAFF. The CDR3 bases are TGTGCCAGCAGCTCAATCTACGGGCCTCGAGATGAGGCTTTCTTT.

This clone was picked up one time. V is TRBV7-8 and J is TRBJ1-2; D ambiguous. The CDR3 consists of 14 residues. Germline loops: CDR1 SGHVS, CDR2 FQNEAQ. Trimming removed 6 bases at V and 8 bases at J, with 19 bases between. Here the CDR3 reads CASSSRVLGLGYTF. The CDR3 coding sequence is TGTGCCAGCAGTTCTAGAGTTCTGGGCTTGGGCTACACCTTC.

The V and J genes are TRBV6-5 and TRBJ1-3; TRBD1 is a possible D gene (5 bases). The V gene's germline CDR1 is MNHEY and CDR2 SVGAGI. The V and J ends lost 2 bases and 2 bases respectively, with 7 bases between them. The CDR3 extends over 14 amino acids. The chain's CDR3 is CASSYGGTGNTIYF. The DNA for the CDR3 is TGTGCCAGCAGTTACGGGGGTACTGGAAACACCATATATTTT.

This chain joins TRBV5-6 and TRBJ1-4; possibly TRBD1 for D (5 bases). The V end was cut by 4 bases, the J end by 0 bases, with 16 bases between. The CDR3 runs 17 residues. CDR1 SGHDT and CDR2 YYEEEE come from the germline V gene. The CDR3 reads CASSPRRDLATNEKLFF. The CDR3 nucleotides are TGTGCCAGCAGCCCCCGTAGGGACCTCGCAACTAATGAAAAACTGTTTTTT.

V and J are TRBV4-3 and TRBJ1-2, with D hard to call. Trimming removed 3 bases from V and 4 bases from J, with 12 bases in between. The CDR3 spans 14 residues. From germline, CDR1 is LGHNA and CDR2 YSLEER. CDR3: CASSQVGFLYGYTF. CDR3 sequence (DNA): TGCGCCAGCAGCCAGGTCGGGTTCCTCTATGGCTACACCTTC.

The gene calls are TRBV5-4 and TRBJ2-7, with a tentative D call TRBD1 (5 bases). CDR3 length: 14 residues. With 0 bases removed from V and 0 bases from J, the gap between germline ends came to 7 bases. Per the germline V gene, CDR1 is SGHNT and CDR2 is YYREEE (reference sequence). CDR3 in DNA: TGTGCCAGCAGCTTGGGTGACAGCTCCTACGAGCAGTACTTC. This sequence encodes CASSLGDSSYEQYF.

V and J are TRBV18 and TRBJ2-1, with 7 nucleotides matching TRBD1. In germline, CDR1 is KGHSH, CDR2 LQKENI. The CDR3 is 15 amino acids. Trimming at V came to 3 bases and at J to 9 bases, leaving 11 bases not matched to a gene. The CDR3 protein is CASSPGRGSVGEQFF. CDR3 sequence (DNA): TGTGCCAGCTCACCGGGCAGGGGGAGCGTCGGTGAGCAGTTCTTC.